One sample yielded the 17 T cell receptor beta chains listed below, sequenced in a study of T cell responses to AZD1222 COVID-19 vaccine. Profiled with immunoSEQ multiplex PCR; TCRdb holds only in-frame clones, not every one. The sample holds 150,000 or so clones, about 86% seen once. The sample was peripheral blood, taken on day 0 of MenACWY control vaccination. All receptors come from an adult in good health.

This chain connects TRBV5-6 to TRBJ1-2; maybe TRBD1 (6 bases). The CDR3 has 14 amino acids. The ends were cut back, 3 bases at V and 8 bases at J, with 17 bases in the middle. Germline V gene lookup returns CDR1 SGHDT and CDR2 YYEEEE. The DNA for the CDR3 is TGTGCCAGCAGCTACGACAGGTCGGGTTTGGGCTACACCTTC. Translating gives CASSYDRSGLGYTF.

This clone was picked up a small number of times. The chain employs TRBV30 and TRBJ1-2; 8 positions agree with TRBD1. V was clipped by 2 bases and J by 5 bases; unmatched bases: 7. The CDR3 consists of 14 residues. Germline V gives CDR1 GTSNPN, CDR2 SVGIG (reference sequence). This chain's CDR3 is CAWSRTGFLYGYTF. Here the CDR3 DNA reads TGTGCCTGGAGTCGGACAGGGTTTCTATATGGCTACACCTTC.

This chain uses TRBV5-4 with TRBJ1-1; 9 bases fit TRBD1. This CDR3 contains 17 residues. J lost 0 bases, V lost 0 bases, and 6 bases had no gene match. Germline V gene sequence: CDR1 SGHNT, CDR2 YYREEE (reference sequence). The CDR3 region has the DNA TGTGCCAGCAGCTTGGGTACGGGACAGGGCTTGAACACTGAAGCTTTCTTT. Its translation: CASSLGTGQGLNTEAFF.

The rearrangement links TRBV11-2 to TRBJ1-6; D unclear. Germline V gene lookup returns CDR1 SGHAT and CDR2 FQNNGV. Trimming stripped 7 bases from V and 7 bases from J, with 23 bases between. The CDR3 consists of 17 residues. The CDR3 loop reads CASTFFSGVPSNSPLHF. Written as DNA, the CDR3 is TGTGCCAGCACGTTCTTTAGTGGCGTCCCCTCAAATTCACCCCTCCACTTT.

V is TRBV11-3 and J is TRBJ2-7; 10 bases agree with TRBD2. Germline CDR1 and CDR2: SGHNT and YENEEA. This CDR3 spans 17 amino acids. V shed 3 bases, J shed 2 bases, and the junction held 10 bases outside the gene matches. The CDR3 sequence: CASSFLGSGRQTYEQYF. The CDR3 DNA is TGTGCCAGCAGCTTTTTAGGTAGCGGGAGGCAAACCTACGAGCAGTACTTC. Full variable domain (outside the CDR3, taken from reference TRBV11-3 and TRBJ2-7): EAGVVQSPRYKIIEKKQPVAFWCNPISGHNTLYWYLQNLGQGPELLIRYENEEAVDDSQLPKDRFSAERLKGVDSTLKIQPAELGDSAVYLCASSFLGSGRQTYEQYFGPGTRLTVT.

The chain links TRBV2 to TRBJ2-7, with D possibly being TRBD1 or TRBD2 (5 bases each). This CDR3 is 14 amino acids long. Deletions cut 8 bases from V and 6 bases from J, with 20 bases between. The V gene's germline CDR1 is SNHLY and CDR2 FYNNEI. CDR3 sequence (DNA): TGTGCCAGCGAAGGGGACCGCTGGGCGCCCGAGCAGTACTTC. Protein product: CASEGDRWAPEQYF. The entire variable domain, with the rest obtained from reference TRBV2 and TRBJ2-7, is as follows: EPEVTQTPSHQVTQMGQEVILRCVPISNHLYFYWYRQILGQKVEFLVSFYNNEISEKSEIFDDQFSVERPDGSNFTLKIRSTKLEDSAMYFCASEGDRWAPEQYFGPGTRLTVT.

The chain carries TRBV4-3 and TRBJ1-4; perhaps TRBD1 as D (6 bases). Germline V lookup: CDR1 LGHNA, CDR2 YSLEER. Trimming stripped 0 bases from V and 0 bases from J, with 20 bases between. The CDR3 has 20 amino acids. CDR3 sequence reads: CASSQDLPGAMAATNEKLFF. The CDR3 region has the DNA TGCGCCAGCAGCCAAGATCTGCCGGGGGCAATGGCAGCAACTAATGAAAAACTGTTTTTT.

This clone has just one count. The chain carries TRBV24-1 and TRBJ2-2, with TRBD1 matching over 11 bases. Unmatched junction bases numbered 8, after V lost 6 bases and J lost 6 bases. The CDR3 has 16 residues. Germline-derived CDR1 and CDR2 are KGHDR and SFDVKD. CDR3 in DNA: TGTGCCACCAGTTGGGGGACAGGGGGATTGGCCGGGGAGCTGTTTTTT. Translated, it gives CATSWGTGGLAGELFF.

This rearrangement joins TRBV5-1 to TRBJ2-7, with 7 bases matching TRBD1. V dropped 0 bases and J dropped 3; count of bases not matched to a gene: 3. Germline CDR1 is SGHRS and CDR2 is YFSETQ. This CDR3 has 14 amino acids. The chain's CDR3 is CASSLGTGYYEQYF. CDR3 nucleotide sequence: TGCGCCAGCAGCTTGGGGACAGGCTACTACGAGCAGTACTTC.

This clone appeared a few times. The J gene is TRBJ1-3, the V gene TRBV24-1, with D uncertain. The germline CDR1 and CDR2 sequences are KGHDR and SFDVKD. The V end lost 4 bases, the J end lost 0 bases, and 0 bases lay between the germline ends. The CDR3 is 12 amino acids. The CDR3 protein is CATSDSGNTIYF. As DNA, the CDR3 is TGTGCCACCAGTGACTCTGGAAACACCATATATTTT.

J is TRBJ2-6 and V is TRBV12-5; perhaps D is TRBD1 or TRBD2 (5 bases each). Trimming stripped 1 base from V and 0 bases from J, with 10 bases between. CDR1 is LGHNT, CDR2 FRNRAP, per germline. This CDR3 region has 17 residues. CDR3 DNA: TGTGCTAGTGGTTTGGGGACACTAGTCTCTGGGGCCAACGTCCTGACTTTC. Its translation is CASGLGTLVSGANVLTF.

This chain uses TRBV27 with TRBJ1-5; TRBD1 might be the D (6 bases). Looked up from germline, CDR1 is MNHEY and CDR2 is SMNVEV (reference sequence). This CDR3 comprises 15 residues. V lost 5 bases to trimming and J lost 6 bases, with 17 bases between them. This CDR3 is CASSPTGAWGQPQHF. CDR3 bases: TGTGCCAGCAGTCCAACGGGGGCTTGGGGTCAGCCCCAGCATTTT.

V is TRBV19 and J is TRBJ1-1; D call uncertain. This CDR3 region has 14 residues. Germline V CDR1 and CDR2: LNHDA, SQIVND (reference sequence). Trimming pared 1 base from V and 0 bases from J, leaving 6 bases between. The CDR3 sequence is CASSIGEVNTEAFF. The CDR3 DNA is TGTGCCAGTAGTATAGGGGAAGTGAACACTGAAGCTTTCTTT.

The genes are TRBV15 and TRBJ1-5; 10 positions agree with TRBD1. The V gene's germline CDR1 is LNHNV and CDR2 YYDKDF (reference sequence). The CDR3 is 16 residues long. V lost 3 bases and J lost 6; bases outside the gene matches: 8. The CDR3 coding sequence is TGTGCCACCAGCAGGCGAAGACAGGGGGCTAGTCAGCCCCAGCATTTT. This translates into CATSRRRQGASQPQHF. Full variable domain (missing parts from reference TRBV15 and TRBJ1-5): DAMVIQNPRYQVTQFGKPVTLSCSQTLNHNVMYWYQQKSSQAPKLLFHYYDKDFNNEADTPDNFQSRRPNTSFCFLDIRSPGLGDTAMYLCATSRRRQGASQPQHFGDGTRLSIL.

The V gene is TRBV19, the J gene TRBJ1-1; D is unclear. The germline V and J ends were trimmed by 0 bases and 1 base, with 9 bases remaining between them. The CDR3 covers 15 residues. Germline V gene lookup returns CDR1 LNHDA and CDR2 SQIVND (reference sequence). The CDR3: CASSIDQISNTEAFF. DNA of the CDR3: TGTGCCAGTAGTATAGATCAGATCTCGAACACTGAAGCTTTCTTT.

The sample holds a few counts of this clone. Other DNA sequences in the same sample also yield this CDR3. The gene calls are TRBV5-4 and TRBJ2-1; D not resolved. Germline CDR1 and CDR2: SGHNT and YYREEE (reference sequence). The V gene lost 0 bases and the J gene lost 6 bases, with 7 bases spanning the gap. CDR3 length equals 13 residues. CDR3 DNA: TGTGCCAGCAGCTTGGGGCAGAGCAATGAGCAGTTCTTC. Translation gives CASSLGQSNEQFF.

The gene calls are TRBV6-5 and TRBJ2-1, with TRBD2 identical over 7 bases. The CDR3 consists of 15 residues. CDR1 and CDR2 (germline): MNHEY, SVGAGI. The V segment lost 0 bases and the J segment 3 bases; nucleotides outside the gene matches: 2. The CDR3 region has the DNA TGTGCCAGCAGTTACTCGGCTAGCGGCTACAATGAGCAGTTCTTC. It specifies CASSYSASGYNEQFF.